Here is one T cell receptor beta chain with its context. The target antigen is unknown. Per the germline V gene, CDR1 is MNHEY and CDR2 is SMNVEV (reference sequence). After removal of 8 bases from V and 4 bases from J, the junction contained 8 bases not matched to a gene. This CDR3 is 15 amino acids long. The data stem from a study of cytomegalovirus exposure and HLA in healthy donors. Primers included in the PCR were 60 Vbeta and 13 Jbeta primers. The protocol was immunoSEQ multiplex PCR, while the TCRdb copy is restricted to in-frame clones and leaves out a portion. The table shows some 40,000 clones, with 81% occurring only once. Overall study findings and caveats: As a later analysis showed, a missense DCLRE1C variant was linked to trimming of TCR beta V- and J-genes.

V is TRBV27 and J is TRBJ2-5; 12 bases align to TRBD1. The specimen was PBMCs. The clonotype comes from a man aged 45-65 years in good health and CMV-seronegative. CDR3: CASGAGQGASETQYF. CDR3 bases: TGTGCCAGCGGGGCGGGACAGGGGGCATCAGAGACCCAGTACTTC.